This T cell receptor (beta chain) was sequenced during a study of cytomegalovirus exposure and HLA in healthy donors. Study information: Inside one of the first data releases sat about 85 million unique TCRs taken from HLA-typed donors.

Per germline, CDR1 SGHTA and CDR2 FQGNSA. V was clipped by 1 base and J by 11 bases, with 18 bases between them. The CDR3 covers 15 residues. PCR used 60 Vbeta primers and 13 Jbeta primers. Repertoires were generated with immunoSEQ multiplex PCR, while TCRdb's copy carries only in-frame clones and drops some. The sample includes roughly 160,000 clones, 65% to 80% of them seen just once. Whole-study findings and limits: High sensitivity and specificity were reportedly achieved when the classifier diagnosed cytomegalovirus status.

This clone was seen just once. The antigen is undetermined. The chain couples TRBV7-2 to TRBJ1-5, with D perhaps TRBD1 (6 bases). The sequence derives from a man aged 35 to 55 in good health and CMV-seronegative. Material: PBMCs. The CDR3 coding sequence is TGTGCCAGCAGCTTAGTCCCAGGCAGGGGAACAGCCCAGCATTTT. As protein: CASSLVPGRGTAQHF.